This T cell receptor (beta chain) was documented in a study of CD8 T cells in Susac syndrome. Overall study findings and caveats: Across the total CD8+ repertoires, sixteen Susac-specific public clones were detected, and across the CD8+ TEMRA repertoires, four to six such clones were detected.

RNA, at about 0.45 to 1 ug, was reverse transcribed with random hexamers. Each CDR3 protein is one row after TCRdb ran MiXCR on the immunoSEQ multiplex PCR reads. The sample has 84,000 or so distinct CDR3 sequences; about 95% are singletons. About this clonotype: No antigen is known for it.

CDR1 and CDR2 (germline): SQVTM, ANQGSEA. The CDR3 spans 13 residues. Trimming cost V 4 bases and J 3 bases, with 12 bases left between them. Material for sequencing was CD8+ T cells from PBMCs. This chain uses TRBV29-1 with TRBJ2-5; no clear D gene. The origin of this receptor is a human donor with Susac syndrome. The chain's CDR3 is CSVGADTEETQYF. As DNA, the CDR3 is TGCAGCGTTGGGGCAGATACGGAAGAGACCCAGTACTTC.